The entry that follows covers one T cell receptor beta chain sequence. Only a few counts were recorded for this clonotype. The specificity of this receptor is unknown. Base quality data are lacking; no much larger clone is found one base away. Moderately to severely active disease, a Clinical Activity Score of at least 3, a NOSPECS grade of at least 4, and a duration under 3 months were present in ophthalmopathy patients. Any patient with an uncontrolled infection, another autoimmune disease, pregnancy or lactation was excluded. Diagnoses relied on clinical symptoms, serum thyroxine and TRAb, thyroid ultrasound and orbital computed tomography. Ficoll-Paque density gradient centrifugation was used to isolate PBMCs from approximately 10 ml of fresh peripheral blood. Total RNA was extracted with Trizol reagent, and quality was checked on an Agilent 2100 Bioanalyzer. The TCR beta CDR3 regions were amplified from RNA transcripts. The TCR CDR3 was subjected to a first round of RT-PCR using the HTBI primer set and the Qiagen OneStep RT-PCR kit. Libraries were constructed in a second round of multiplex PCR, after which size selection and purification were performed. The libraries were sequenced on an Illumina HiSeq2000 using paired-end 100 bp reads. Under the source paper's analysis protocol: Raw data were processed with SOAPnuke, discarding reads with adapters, uncalled bases, mean Phred below 15, or no exact constant-primer or identifier match. COPE v1.2.5 was used to merge high-quality paired reads, and clonotypes were defined as unique nucleotide sequences. Clonotypes were aligned to IMGT TRBV, TRBD and TRBJ reference segments using MiTCR v1.1. The analysis included only V-J combinations with a frequency above 0.0001, which together covered 99.2% of the repertoires. A TCS score was defined as the ratio of F50 (clonal expansion) to E x V (chaos), with BLOSUM62-based TCRdist applied between CDR3 peptides within each V-J. Welch's t-statistics and random forest reduced 500 to 550 V-J features to fewer than 15, which were used in a naive Bayes classifier (R e1071). Using fastp trimming at Q25 and MiXCR clonotype assembly, TCRdb reanalyzed the public sequencing data and kept in-frame beta chains. Rows are combined by CDR3 protein, so each entry shows the most common genes and DNA. TCRdb's processing, not the authors', yielded these V and J calls. The sample records about 500,000 distinct CDR3 sequences, roughly 16% of which are singletons. Clones ranked in the top ten supply approximately 32% of the sample.

Its CDR3 holds 11 amino acids, cysteine through phenylalanine. Only the CDR3 part of the read is kept: 33 bases, read in frame from the first base. From the germline V gene, CDR1 is KGHDR and CDR2 is SFDVKD. Between the V and J ends, shortened by 6 bases and 15 bases respectively, the junction contains 14 bases. This entry is derived from a study of T cells in Graves' hyperthyroidism and ophthalmopathy (dated by TCRdb to the late 2010s). Looking at the study overall: Peripheral blood was sampled at the time of initial diagnosis, prior to any treatment. The 95 to 100 discovery patients were randomly divided into training and test sets at a 7:3 ratio. In addition, the study compared T-cell repertoires in thyroid tissue and in blood from roughly 6 Graves' hyperthyroidism patients. To identify distinguishing TCR V-J signatures, a discovery cohort of around 100 patients was used, comprising 43 with Graves' ophthalmopathy and 55 to 65 with stable Graves' hyperthyroidism. Prospective prediction of ophthalmopathy was tested in an independent validation cohort consisting of 18 to 20 hyperthyroidism patients and around 17 patients who later progressed to ophthalmopathy. According to the paper, TCR Vbeta CDR3 sequencing was carried out on about 140 peripheral blood samples, which came from around 43 ophthalmopathy, around 74 hyperthyroidism and roughly 17 progressor patients. Following sampling, methimazole starting at 30 mg daily was given to hyperthyroidism patients, and high-dose intravenous methylprednisolone was given to ophthalmopathy patients. Points the paper makes about the study in general: Most expanded thyroid clonotypes (frequency above 0.001) were also detected in blood, a finding suggesting that blood repertoires may reflect thyroid immune responses. Sample size was not statistically predetermined, and blinding of investigators to group allocation was not performed. A model built on a 13 V-J signature distinguished ophthalmopathy from stable hyperthyroidism, reaching 85% to 90% sensitivity and about 81% specificity in cross-validation and 80%/75% in testing. During validation, the model predicted progression to ophthalmopathy a median of about 6.3 months ahead of onset, with around 71% sensitivity and under 85% specificity.

The specimen sequenced was blood. The chain couples TRBV24-1 to TRBJ2-1; TRBD1 could be the D gene, as 5 bases match. The receptor was derived from a woman younger than 45 with Graves' ophthalmopathy. This receptor carries the CDR3 CATSRQSSWFF. The nucleotide sequence is TGTGCCACCAGTAGACAGTCTTCCTGGTTCTTC.